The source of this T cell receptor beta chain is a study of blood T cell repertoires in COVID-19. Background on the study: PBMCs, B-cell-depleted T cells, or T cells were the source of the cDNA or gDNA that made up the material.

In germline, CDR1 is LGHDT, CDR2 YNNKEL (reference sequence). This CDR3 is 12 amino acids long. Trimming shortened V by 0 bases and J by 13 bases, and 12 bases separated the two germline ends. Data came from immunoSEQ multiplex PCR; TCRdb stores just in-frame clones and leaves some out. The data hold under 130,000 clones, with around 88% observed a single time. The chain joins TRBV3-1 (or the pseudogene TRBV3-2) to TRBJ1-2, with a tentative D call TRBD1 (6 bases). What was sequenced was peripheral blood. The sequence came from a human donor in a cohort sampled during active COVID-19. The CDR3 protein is CASSQEGARGTF. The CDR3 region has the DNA TGTGCCAGCAGCCAAGAGGGGGCCCGTGGCACCTTC.